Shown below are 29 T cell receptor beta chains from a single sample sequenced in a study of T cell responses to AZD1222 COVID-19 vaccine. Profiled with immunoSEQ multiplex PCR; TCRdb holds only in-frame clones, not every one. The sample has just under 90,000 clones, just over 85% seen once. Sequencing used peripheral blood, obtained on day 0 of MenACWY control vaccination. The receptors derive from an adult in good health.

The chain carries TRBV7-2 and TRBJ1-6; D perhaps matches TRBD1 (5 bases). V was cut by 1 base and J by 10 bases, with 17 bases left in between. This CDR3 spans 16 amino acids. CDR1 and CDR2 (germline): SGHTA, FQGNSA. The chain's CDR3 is CASSLGGAGTGSPLHF. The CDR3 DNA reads TGTGCCAGCAGCTTAGGGGGTGCGGGGACCGGCTCACCCCTCCACTTT.

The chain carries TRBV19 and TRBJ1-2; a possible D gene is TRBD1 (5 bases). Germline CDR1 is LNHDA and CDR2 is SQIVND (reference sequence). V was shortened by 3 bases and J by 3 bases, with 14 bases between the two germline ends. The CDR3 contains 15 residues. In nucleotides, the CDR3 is TGTGCCAGTAGTATGGACGGAGGGGCGGACTATGGCTACACCTTC. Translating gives CASSMDGGADYGYTF.

CDR3 sequence: CASSRAGTGLPYEQYF. The CDR3 DNA sequence: TGTGCCAGCAGCCGAGCCGGGACAGGTCTTCCGTACGAGCAGTACTTC. V is TRBV14 and J is TRBJ2-7; 8 nucleotides agree with TRBD1. The CDR3 length is 16 residues. V gave up 4 bases and J gave up 4 bases; unmatched junction bases: 12. Germline loops: CDR1 SGHDN, CDR2 FVKESK.

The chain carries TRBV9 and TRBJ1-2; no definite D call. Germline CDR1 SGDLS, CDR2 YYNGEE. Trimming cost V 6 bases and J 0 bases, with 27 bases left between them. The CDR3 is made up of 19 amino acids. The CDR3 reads CASNKSGQNLGTANYGYTF. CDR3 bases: TGTGCCAGCAACAAATCTGGGCAGAACCTAGGCACTGCTAACTATGGCTACACCTTC.

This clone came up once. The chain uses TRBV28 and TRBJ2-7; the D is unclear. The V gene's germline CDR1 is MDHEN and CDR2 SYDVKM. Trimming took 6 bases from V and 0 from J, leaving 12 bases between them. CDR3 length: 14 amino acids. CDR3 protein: CASRLHRTSYEQYF. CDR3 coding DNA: TGTGCCAGCAGGCTACATCGGACCTCCTACGAGCAGTACTTC.

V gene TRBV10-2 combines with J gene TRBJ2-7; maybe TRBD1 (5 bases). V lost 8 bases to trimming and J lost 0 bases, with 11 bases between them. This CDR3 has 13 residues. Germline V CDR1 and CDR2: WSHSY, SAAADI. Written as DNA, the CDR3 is TGCGCCAGCCTACACAGGAGCTCCTACGAGCAGTACTTC. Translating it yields CASLHRSSYEQYF.

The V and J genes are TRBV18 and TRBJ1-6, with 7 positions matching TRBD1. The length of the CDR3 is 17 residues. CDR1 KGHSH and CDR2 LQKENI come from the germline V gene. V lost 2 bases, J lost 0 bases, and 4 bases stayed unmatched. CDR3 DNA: TGTGCCAGCTCACCAATACAGGGGAGCTCCTATAATTCACCCCTCCACTTT. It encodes CASSPIQGSSYNSPLHF.

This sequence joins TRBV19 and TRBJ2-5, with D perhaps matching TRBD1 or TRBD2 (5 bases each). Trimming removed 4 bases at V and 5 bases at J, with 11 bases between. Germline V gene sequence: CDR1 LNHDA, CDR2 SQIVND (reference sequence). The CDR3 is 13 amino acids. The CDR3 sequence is CASSTGTRETQYF. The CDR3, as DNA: TGTGCCAGTAGTACTGGGACGAGGGAGACCCAGTACTTC.

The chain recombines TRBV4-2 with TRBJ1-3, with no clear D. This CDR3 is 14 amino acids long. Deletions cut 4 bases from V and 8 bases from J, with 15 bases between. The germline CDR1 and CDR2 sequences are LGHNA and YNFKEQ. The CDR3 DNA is TGTGCCAGCAGCCCAAGATCCTCTCTTGACACCATATATTTT. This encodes CASSPRSSLDTIYF.

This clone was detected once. The CDR3 DNA is TGTGCCATCAGTGAGTCGGTCAGCTCCTATAATTCACCCCTCCACTTT. As protein: CAISESVSSYNSPLHF. The J gene is TRBJ1-6, the V gene TRBV10-3; D uncertain. Between the trimmed V and J ends, which lost 0 bases and 0 bases, there was a span of 6 bases. The V gene's germline CDR1 is ENHRY and CDR2 SYGVKD. The CDR3 is 16 residues long.

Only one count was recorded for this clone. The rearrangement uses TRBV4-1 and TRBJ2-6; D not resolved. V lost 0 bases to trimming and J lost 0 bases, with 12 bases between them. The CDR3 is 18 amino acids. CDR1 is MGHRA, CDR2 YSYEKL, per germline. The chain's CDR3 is CASSQEGQDSSGANVLTF. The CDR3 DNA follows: TGCGCCAGCAGCCAAGAAGGTCAGGATAGCTCTGGGGCCAACGTCCTGACTTTC.

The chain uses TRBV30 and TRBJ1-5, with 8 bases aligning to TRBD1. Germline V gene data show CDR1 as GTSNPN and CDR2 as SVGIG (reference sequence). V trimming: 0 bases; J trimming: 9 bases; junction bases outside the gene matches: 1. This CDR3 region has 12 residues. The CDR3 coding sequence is TGTGCCTGGAGTGTCGGACAGGGGCCCCAGCATTTT. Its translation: CAWSVGQGPQHF.

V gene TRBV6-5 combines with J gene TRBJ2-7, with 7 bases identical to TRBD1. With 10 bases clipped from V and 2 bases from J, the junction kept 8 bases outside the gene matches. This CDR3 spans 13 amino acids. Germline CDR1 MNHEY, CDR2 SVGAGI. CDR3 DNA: TGTGCCACCACAGGGGATATTGCCTACGAGCAGTACTTC. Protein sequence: CATTGDIAYEQYF.

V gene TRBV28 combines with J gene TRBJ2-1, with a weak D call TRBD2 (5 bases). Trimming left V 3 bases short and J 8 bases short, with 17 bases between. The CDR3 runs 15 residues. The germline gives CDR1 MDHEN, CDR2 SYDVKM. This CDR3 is CASSLRGLGKDEQFF. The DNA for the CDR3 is TGTGCCAGCAGTTTGCGAGGGTTGGGGAAGGATGAGCAGTTCTTC.

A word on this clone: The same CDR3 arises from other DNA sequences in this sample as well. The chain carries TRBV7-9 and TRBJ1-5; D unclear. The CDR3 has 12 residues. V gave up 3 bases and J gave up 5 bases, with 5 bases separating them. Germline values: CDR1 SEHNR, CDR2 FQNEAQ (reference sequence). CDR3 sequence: CASSFGDQPQHF. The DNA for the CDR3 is TGTGCCAGCAGCTTCGGAGATCAGCCCCAGCATTTT.

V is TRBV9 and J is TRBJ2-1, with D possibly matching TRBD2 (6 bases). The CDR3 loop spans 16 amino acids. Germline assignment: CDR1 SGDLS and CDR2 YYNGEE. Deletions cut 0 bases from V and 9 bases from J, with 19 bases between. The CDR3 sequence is CASSVGVAALGGEQFF. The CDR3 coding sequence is TGTGCCAGCAGCGTAGGCGTAGCGGCCCTCGGTGGTGAGCAGTTCTTC.

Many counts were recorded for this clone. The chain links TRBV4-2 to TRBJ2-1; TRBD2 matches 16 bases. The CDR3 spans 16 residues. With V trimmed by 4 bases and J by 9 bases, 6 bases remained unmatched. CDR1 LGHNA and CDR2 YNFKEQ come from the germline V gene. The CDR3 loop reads CASSPGTSGGAVEQFF. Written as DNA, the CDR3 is TGTGCCAGCAGCCCCGGGACTAGCGGGGGGGCCGTTGAGCAGTTCTTC.

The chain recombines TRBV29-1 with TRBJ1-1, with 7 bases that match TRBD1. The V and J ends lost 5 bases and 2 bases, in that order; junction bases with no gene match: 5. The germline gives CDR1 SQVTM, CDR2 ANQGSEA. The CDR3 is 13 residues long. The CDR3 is CSVSNRGNTEAFF. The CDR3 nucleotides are TGCAGCGTTAGTAACAGGGGTAACACTGAAGCTTTCTTT.

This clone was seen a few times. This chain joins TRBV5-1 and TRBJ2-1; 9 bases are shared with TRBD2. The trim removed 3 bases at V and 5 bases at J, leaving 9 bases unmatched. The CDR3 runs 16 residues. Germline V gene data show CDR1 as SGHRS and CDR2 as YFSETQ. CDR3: CASSSAPGLANNEQFF. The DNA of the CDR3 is TGCGCCAGCAGCTCGGCGCCGGGACTAGCTAACAATGAGCAGTTCTTC.

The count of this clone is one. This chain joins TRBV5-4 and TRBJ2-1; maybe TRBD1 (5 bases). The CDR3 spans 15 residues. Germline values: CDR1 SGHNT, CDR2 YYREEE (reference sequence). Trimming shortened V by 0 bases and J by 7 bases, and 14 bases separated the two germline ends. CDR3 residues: CASSLVLGAGNEQFF. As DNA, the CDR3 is TGTGCCAGCAGCTTGGTCCTAGGGGCTGGTAATGAGCAGTTCTTC.

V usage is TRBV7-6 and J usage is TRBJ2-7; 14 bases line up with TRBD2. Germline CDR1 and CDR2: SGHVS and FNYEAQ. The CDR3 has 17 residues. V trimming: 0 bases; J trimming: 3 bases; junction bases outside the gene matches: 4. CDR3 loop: CASSLATSGGAYYEQYF. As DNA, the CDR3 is TGTGCCAGCAGCTTAGCGACTAGCGGGGGGGCCTACTACGAGCAGTACTTC.

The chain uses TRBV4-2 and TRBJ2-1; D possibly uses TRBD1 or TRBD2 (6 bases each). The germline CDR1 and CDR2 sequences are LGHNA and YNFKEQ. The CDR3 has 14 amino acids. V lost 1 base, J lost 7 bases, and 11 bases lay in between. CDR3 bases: TGTGCCAGCAGCCAAGGAGGGGGGCCGAATGAGCAGTTCTTC. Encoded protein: CASSQGGGPNEQFF.

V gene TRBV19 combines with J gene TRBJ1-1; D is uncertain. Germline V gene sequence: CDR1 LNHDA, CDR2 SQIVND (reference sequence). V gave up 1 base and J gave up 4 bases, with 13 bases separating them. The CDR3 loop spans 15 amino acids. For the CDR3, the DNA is TGTGCCAGTAGTATAGGGGCGGGCCCTTCCACTGAAGCTTTCTTT. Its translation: CASSIGAGPSTEAFF.

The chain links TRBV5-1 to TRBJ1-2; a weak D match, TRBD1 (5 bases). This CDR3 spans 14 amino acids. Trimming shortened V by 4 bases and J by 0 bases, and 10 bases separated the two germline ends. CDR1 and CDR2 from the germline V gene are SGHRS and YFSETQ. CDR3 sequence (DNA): TGCGCCAGCAGCGAAGACAGCTCTAACTATGGCTACACCTTC. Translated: CASSEDSSNYGYTF.

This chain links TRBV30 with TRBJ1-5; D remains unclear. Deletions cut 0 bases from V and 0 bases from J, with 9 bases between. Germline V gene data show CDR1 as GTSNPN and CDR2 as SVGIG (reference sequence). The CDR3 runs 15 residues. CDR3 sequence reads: CAWSVDPHSNQPQHF. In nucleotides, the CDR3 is TGTGCCTGGAGTGTTGACCCACATAGCAATCAGCCCCAGCATTTT. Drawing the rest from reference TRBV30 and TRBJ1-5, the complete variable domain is SQTIHQWPATLVQPVGSPLSLECTVEGTSNPNLYWYRQAAGRGLQLLFYSVGIGQISSEVPQNLSASRPQDRQFILSSKKLLLSDSGFYLCAWSVDPHSNQPQHFGDGTRLSIL.

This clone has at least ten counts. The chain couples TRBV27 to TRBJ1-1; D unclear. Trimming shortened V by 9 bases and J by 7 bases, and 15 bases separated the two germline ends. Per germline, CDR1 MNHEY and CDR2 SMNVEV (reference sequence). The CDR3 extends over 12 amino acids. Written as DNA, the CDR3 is TGTGCCAGTCGGACCGGCAGAGATGAAGCTTTCTTT. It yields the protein CASRTGRDEAFF.

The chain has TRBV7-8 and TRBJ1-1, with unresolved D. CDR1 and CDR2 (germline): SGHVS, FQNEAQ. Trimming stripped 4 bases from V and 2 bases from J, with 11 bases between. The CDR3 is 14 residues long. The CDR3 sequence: CASSSLPVNTEAFF. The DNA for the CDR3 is TGTGCCAGCAGCTCTCTGCCGGTTAACACTGAAGCTTTCTTT. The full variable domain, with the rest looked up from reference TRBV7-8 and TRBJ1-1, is GAGVSQSPRYKVAKRGQDVALRCDPISGHVSLFWYQQALGQGPEFLTYFQNEAQLDKSGLPSDRFFAERPEGSVSTLKIQRTQQEDSAVYLCASSSLPVNTEAFFGQGTRLTVV.

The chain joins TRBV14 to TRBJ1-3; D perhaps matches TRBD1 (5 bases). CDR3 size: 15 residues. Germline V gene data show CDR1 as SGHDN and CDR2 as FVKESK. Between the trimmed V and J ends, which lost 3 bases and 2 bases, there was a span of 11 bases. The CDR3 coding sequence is TGTGCCAGCAGCCAGCTCCGGGGGACTGGAAACACCATATATTTT. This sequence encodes CASSQLRGTGNTIYF.

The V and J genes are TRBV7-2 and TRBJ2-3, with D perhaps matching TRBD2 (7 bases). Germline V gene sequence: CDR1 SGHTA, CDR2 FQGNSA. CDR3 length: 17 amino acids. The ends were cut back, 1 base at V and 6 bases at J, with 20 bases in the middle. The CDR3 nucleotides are TGTGCCAGCAGCTTAGTCATTGGGAGGGGGGGCGACGATACGCAGTATTTT. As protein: CASSLVIGRGGDDTQYF. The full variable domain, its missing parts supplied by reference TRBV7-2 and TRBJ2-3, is GAGVSQSPSNKVTEKGKDVELRCDPISGHTALYWYRQSLGQGLEFLIYFQGNSAPDKSGLPSDRFSAERTGGSVSTLTIQRTQQEDSAVYLCASSLVIGRGGDDTQYFGPGTRLTVL.